The TCR beta chain described here comes from a study of blood T cell repertoires in COVID-19. Overall study context: T cells, B-cell-depleted T cells, or PBMCs supplied cDNA or gDNA.

This table comes from immunoSEQ multiplex PCR, and its TCRdb copy is limited to in-frame clones, with some not included. This table has roughly 330,000 clones, around 87% appearing once. The CDR3 totals 18 residues. Trimming removed 5 bases from V and 0 bases from J; junction bases left unmatched: 13. Germline-derived CDR1 and CDR2 are MNHEY and SMNVEV (reference sequence). The sequenced sample was PBMCs or T cells enriched from blood (not recorded which). This receptor was taken from a woman in her 30s who had recovered from COVID-19. The chain has TRBV27 and TRBJ1-5; 7 positions match TRBD1. The CDR3 protein is CASSPQPGTEYSNQPQHF. The CDR3 nucleotides are TGTGCCAGCAGTCCTCAACCCGGGACAGAGTATAGCAATCAGCCCCAGCATTTT.